This TCR beta chain comes out of a study of blood T cell repertoires in COVID-19. On the study more broadly: Sites across the United States, Italy and Spain contributed samples from acute and convalescent COVID-19.

This clone occurred once. Per the study methods: The assay estimated nucleated cells by amplifying reference gene primers. Here immunoSEQ multiplex PCR was the method, and the copy in TCRdb shows in-frame clones only, minus some. That table furnishes V, J and clone size, whereas the DNA furnished D and trimming. The sample includes around 200,000 clones, around nine tenths of them seen just once. The CDR3 is 12 residues long. Trimming removed 8 bases from V and 2 bases from J; junction bases left unmatched: 3. CDR1 is MNHEY and CDR2 is SVGAGI in the germline V gene. Sequences were obtained from peripheral blood. The TCR was taken from a woman under 30 who had recovered from COVID-19. The V and J genes are TRBV6-5 and TRBJ2-7; 7 bases are shared with TRBD1. For the CDR3, the DNA is TGTGCCAGCGACAGGGAGACCTACGAGCAGTACGTC. Translated, it gives CASDRETYEQYV.